One and the same sample provided the 28 T cell receptor beta chains below, sequenced in a study of spatial heterogeneity in lung cancer. TCRdb reprocessed the 5' RACE reads with MiXCR, giving one entry per CDR3 protein. The table has approximately 44,000 distinct CDR3 sequences, roughly 13% seen once. Documented time point: sample taken at primary tumor resection. The sample was PBMCs, taken at surgery. All receptors come from a male donor with early-stage non-small cell lung cancer.

V usage is TRBV11-2 and J usage is TRBJ2-5, with D possibly matching TRBD1 (6 bases). Trimming took 4 bases from V and 5 from J, leaving 14 bases between them. CDR1 and CDR2 from the germline V gene are SGHAT and FQNNGV. This CDR3 comprises 14 residues. The CDR3 is CASSSAVQGETQYF. Written as DNA, the CDR3 is TGTGCCAGCAGCTCGGCGGTCCAGGGGGAGACCCAGTACTTC. The complete variable domain, with remaining parts taken from reference TRBV11-2 and TRBJ2-5, reads EAGVAQSPRYKIIEKRQSVAFWCNPISGHATLYWYQQILGQGPKLLIQFQNNGVVDDSQLPKDRFSAERLKGVDSTLKIQPAKLEDSAVYLCASSSAVQGETQYFGPGTRLLVL.

This clonotype was recorded at least ten times. J is TRBJ2-5 and V is TRBV9; D is possibly TRBD1 (5 bases). Trimming removed 0 bases at V and 4 bases at J, with 16 bases between. The CDR3 is made up of 16 amino acids. Per the germline V gene, CDR1 is SGDLS and CDR2 is YYNGEE. The CDR3 coding sequence is TGTGCCAGCAGCGTAGGAATCGACAGACTTTCAGAGACCCAGTACTTC. It codes for CASSVGIDRLSETQYF.

This clonotype has at least ten counts. The chain joins TRBV29-1 to TRBJ2-7; the match to TRBD1 covers 9 bases. V was pared by 4 bases and J by 0 bases, with 1 base of the junction left unmatched. The germline V gene has CDR1 SQVTM and CDR2 ANQGSEA. The CDR3 runs to 13 residues. The CDR3 nucleotides are TGCAGCGTTGCGGACAGGGGCTCCTACGAGCAGTACTTC. Residues: CSVADRGSYEQYF.

This clonotype was counted between two and nine times. The rearrangement uses TRBV5-1 and TRBJ1-1, with D tentatively TRBD1 (6 bases). The germline V and J ends were trimmed by 2 bases and 5 bases, with 10 bases remaining between them. The CDR3 length is 13 residues. The germline V gene has CDR1 SGHRS and CDR2 YFSETQ. The CDR3 sequence: CASSLRGGTEAFF. As DNA, the CDR3 is TGCGCCAGCAGCTTAAGAGGGGGAACTGAAGCTTTCTTT.

This clonotype was seen a few times. The chain combines TRBV20-1 with TRBJ2-1; TRBD2 matches 7 bases. The CDR3 loop spans 16 amino acids. Germline assignment: CDR1 DFQATT and CDR2 SNEGSKA (reference sequence). J was trimmed by 0 bases and V by 2 bases; bases with no gene match: 7. The CDR3 protein is CSARTSALSSYNEQFF. Written as DNA, the CDR3 is TGCAGTGCTAGAACTAGCGCCCTCAGCTCCTACAATGAGCAGTTCTTC.

This clonotype showed up many times. The chain links TRBV27 to TRBJ1-1; D gene unclear. Germline loops: CDR1 MNHEY, CDR2 SMNVEV (reference sequence). V lost 3 bases, J lost 4 bases, and 12 bases lay in between. This CDR3 spans 14 amino acids. CDR3 DNA: TGTGCCAGCAGTTTGGCCGGGTACGGCACTGAAGCTTTCTTT. Translated, it gives CASSLAGYGTEAFF.

This clonotype has more than one count but fewer than ten. The genes are TRBV20-1 and TRBJ2-1; D gene unclear. The germline V and J ends were trimmed by 3 bases and 0 bases, with 9 bases remaining between them. The CDR3 consists of 14 residues. Germline values: CDR1 DFQATT, CDR2 SNEGSKA (reference sequence). In nucleotides, the CDR3 is TGCAGTGCTAGTGATGGATTCTCCTACAATGAGCAGTTCTTC. This encodes CSASDGFSYNEQFF.

This clonotype occurred many times. The rearrangement joins TRBV5-4 to TRBJ2-6; the D gene could be TRBD1 or TRBD2 (5 bases each). Germline V gene sequence: CDR1 SGHNT, CDR2 YYREEE (reference sequence). The CDR3 consists of 15 residues. Trimming took off 0 bases at V and 4 bases at J, with 8 bases between the two ends. The CDR3 nucleotides are TGTGCCAGCAGCTTGGGAGGGGTCGGGGCCAACGTCCTGACTTTC. Its translation is CASSLGGVGANVLTF.

This clonotype was seen repeatedly, ten times or more. The rearrangement joins TRBV29-1 to TRBJ2-2, with D uncertain. The CDR3 loop spans 16 amino acids. V shed 4 bases and J shed 0 bases, with 15 bases lying between them. Germline assignment: CDR1 SQVTM and CDR2 ANQGSEA. CDR3 loop: CSVGESSHTNTGELFF. CDR3 coding DNA: TGCAGCGTTGGAGAGAGCAGTCATACGAACACCGGGGAGCTGTTTTTT.

V and J are TRBV6-2 or TRBV6-3 and TRBJ2-6; D may be TRBD1 (5 bases). Deletions cut 6 bases from V and 0 bases from J, with 15 bases between. CDR3 length: 17 amino acids. The germline gives CDR1 MNHEY, CDR2 SVGEGT. The CDR3 loop reads CASSPGRVNSGANVLTF. DNA of the CDR3: TGTGCCAGCAGCCCCGGCAGGGTAAACTCTGGGGCCAACGTCCTGACTTTC.

This chain joins TRBV5-1 and TRBJ1-2; 8 bases agree with TRBD1. The CDR3 spans 14 residues. CDR1 and CDR2 from the germline V gene are SGHRS and YFSETQ. V was clipped by 5 bases and J by 6 bases; unmatched bases: 9. The CDR3 DNA reads TGCGCCAGCAGTTTTGGACAGGGTAGGAATGGCTACACCTTC. It yields the protein CASSFGQGRNGYTF.

The chain couples TRBV6-1 to TRBJ2-4; D unclear. The germline V gene has CDR1 MNHNS and CDR2 SASEGT. CDR3 size: 12 residues. Trimming took 2 bases from V and 8 from J, leaving 7 bases between them. The DNA of the CDR3 is TGTGCCAGCAGTGAAACCGGCGACATTCAGTACTTC. The encoded protein is CASSETGDIQYF.

This clonotype has ten or more counts. This chain joins TRBV7-2 and TRBJ1-1, with D possibly being TRBD1 (5 bases). Germline CDR1 SGHTA, CDR2 FQGNSA. This CDR3 comprises 12 residues. Trimming cost V 8 bases and J 0 bases, with 7 bases left between them. This CDR3 is CASGAMNTEAFF. As DNA, the CDR3 is TGTGCCAGCGGGGCCATGAACACTGAAGCTTTCTTT.

The table lists this clonotype with many counts. The chain has TRBV5-1 and TRBJ2-5; D might be TRBD1 or TRBD2, each matching 5 bases. V was clipped by 2 bases and J by 6 bases, with 17 bases between them. CDR1 and CDR2 (germline): SGHRS, YFSETQ. The CDR3 runs 15 residues. For the CDR3, the DNA is TGCGCCAGCAGCTTAACCGGGGACCTCGGAAAGACCCAGTACTTC. The encoded protein is CASSLTGDLGKTQYF.

This clonotype turned up a few times. J is TRBJ2-1 and V is TRBV5-1; a weak D match, TRBD2 (6 bases). CDR1 and CDR2 (germline): SGHRS, YFSETQ. This CDR3 is built from 18 residues. Between the trimmed V and J ends, which lost 0 bases and 0 bases, there was a span of 16 bases. The CDR3 nucleotides read TGCGCCAGCAGCTTGGTCGAATCGGCGGGGCCCTCCTACAATGAGCAGTTCTTC. Translated: CASSLVESAGPSYNEQFF.

Points on this clonotype: A much larger clone lies a single base off, so this may be a read error. The chain couples TRBV29-1 to TRBJ2-2; 9 positions match TRBD2. Germline V gives CDR1 SQVTM, CDR2 ANQGSEA. The CDR3 is made up of 16 amino acids. Germline trimming cut 1 base from V and 5 bases from J; bases unmatched to any gene: 8. The CDR3 protein is CSVEATGTSRTGELFF. CDR3 in DNA: TGCAGCGTTGAAGCAACCGGGACTAGCAGAACCGGGGAGCTGTTTTTT.

This rearrangement joins TRBV20-1 to TRBJ2-5, with 11 nucleotides matching TRBD2. The V gene end was trimmed by 8 bases and the J gene end by 0 bases; junction bases not matched to a gene: 5. Germline V gene data show CDR1 as DFQATT and CDR2 as SNEGSKA (reference sequence). The CDR3 is 14 amino acids. The CDR3 coding sequence is TGCAGTTGCTTAGCGGGAGGGTACCAAGAGACCCAGTACTTC. This gives the protein CSCLAGGYQETQYF.

This clonotype was recorded a few times. The chain is built from TRBV2 and TRBJ2-4, with D possibly called TRBD1 or TRBD2 (5 bases each). From germline, CDR1 is SNHLY and CDR2 FYNNEI. This CDR3 contains 12 residues. Trimming removed 2 bases at V and 15 bases at J, with 14 bases between. The CDR3 DNA reads TGTGCCAGCAGTGAAACGGGGCGGCACTGGTACTTC. Translated, it gives CASSETGRHWYF. The whole variable domain, filled in from reference TRBV2 and TRBJ2-4, reads EPEVTQTPSHQVTQMGQEVILRCVPISNHLYFYWYRQILGQKVEFLVSFYNNEISEKSEIFDDQFSVERPDGSNFTLKIRSTKLEDSAMYFCASSETGRHWYFGAGTRLSVL.

This chain uses TRBV28 with TRBJ2-1; 10 bases are a match to TRBD2. J was trimmed by 5 bases and V by 7 bases; bases with no gene match: 8. CDR3 length equals 15 residues. Per the germline V gene, CDR1 is MDHEN and CDR2 is SYDVKM. CDR3 loop: CASTVAGGGHNEQFF. The CDR3 DNA follows: TGTGCCAGCACGGTAGCGGGAGGTGGGCACAATGAGCAGTTCTTC.

The sample holds many counts of this clonotype. The chain employs TRBV4-1 and TRBJ2-7, with TRBD2 matching 9 bases. The CDR3 loop spans 15 amino acids. The germline V gene encodes CDR1 MGHRA and CDR2 YSYEKL. J gave up 0 bases and V 3 bases, and 3 bases lay outside the gene matches. In nucleotides, the CDR3 is TGCGCCAGCAGCCACGGACTAGCGTCCTCCTACGAGCAGTACTTC. It yields the protein CASSHGLASSYEQYF.

This clonotype has ten or more counts. This chain connects TRBV7-2 to TRBJ1-1, with a possible D match to TRBD1 (5 bases). V lost 3 bases and J lost 4, with 12 bases in between. The CDR3 length is 14 residues. CDR1 and CDR2 from the germline V gene are SGHTA and FQGNSA. The chain's CDR3 is CASSLRGGVTEAFF. In DNA form, the CDR3 reads TGTGCCAGCAGCTTGAGGGGCGGTGTCACTGAAGCTTTCTTT. The variable domain in full, with the rest retrieved from reference TRBV7-2 and TRBJ1-1, is GAGVSQSPSNKVTEKGKDVELRCDPISGHTALYWYRQSLGQGLEFLIYFQGNSAPDKSGLPSDRFSAERTGGSVSTLTIQRTQQEDSAVYLCASSLRGGVTEAFFGQGTRLTVV.

This clonotype was seen many times. Written as DNA, the CDR3 is TGCAGCGTTGAAGATGTCAAGGGAATTCGCACAGATACGCAGTATTTT. It translates to CSVEDVKGIRTDTQYF. This chain uses TRBV29-1 with TRBJ2-3; D ambiguous. Between the trimmed V and J ends, which lost 0 bases and 1 base, there was a span of 14 bases. The germline gives CDR1 SQVTM, CDR2 ANQGSEA. CDR3 length equals 16 residues.

The gene calls are TRBV7-9 and TRBJ1-1; no clear D gene. V was shortened by 0 bases and J by 5 bases, with 13 bases between the two germline ends. CDR3 length: 15 residues. Germline loops: CDR1 SEHNR, CDR2 FQNEAQ (reference sequence). CDR3 nucleotides: TGTGCCAGCAGCTTAGCGGGCGGTGCGTGGACTGAAGCTTTCTTT. This translates into CASSLAGGAWTEAFF.

The V gene is TRBV24-1, the J gene TRBJ2-2; no firm D call. Germline lookup yields CDR1 KGHDR and CDR2 SFDVKD. The CDR3 contains 15 residues. V lost 5 bases and J lost 6, with 15 bases in between. The CDR3 protein is CATSVAGRGSGELFF. CDR3 coding DNA: TGTGCCACCAGTGTTGCAGGCAGAGGTTCCGGGGAGCTGTTTTTT.

The sample holds a few counts of this clonotype. This chain links TRBV4-3 with TRBJ1-6; 7 bases match TRBD1. Germline V gene lookup returns CDR1 LGHNA and CDR2 YSLEER. Trimming took 1 base from V and 7 from J; bases not matched to a gene: 7. This CDR3 spans 16 amino acids. This CDR3 reads CASSQAVGQENSPLHF. CDR3 nucleotides: TGCGCCAGCAGCCAAGCAGTCGGACAGGAGAATTCACCCCTCCACTTT.

The chain carries TRBV2 and TRBJ2-3, with 9 bases fitting TRBD1. J gave up 4 bases and V 4 bases, and 6 bases lay outside the gene matches. The CDR3 extends over 15 amino acids. The V gene's germline CDR1 is SNHLY and CDR2 FYNNEI. CDR3 in amino acids: CASSGGGQGADTQYF. The CDR3 nucleotides read TGTGCCAGCAGTGGGGGGGGACAGGGAGCAGATACGCAGTATTTT.

This clonotype has at least ten counts. The rearrangement links TRBV7-9 to TRBJ1-5; D is ambiguous. There are 14 residues in the CDR3. Trimming left V 5 bases short and J 2 bases short, with 10 bases between. Germline values: CDR1 SEHNR, CDR2 FQNEAQ (reference sequence). CDR3 in DNA: TGTGCCAGCAGCCGTGACGGGGGCAATCAGCCCCAGCATTTT. Encoded protein: CASSRDGGNQPQHF. The full variable domain, completed using reference TRBV7-9 and TRBJ1-5, is DTGVSQNPRHKITKRGQNVTFRCDPISEHNRLYWYRQTLGQGPEFLTYFQNEAQLEKSRLLSDRFSAERPKGSFSTLEIQRTEQGDSAMYLCASSRDGGNQPQHFGDGTRLSIL.

This clonotype was seen at least ten times. The chain links TRBV11-2 to TRBJ2-1; D possibly corresponds to TRBD1 (5 bases). Per the germline V gene, CDR1 is SGHAT and CDR2 is FQNNGV. The CDR3 loop spans 14 amino acids. The ends were cut back, 3 bases at V and 0 bases at J, with 6 bases in the middle. The CDR3 region is CASSFRGSYNEQFF. The CDR3 nucleotides read TGTGCCAGCAGCTTTAGGGGCTCCTACAATGAGCAGTTCTTC.